The 7 T cell receptor beta chains below come from one sample, sequenced in a study of blood T cell repertoires in COVID-19. TCRdb's table, derived via immunoSEQ multiplex PCR, lists solely in-frame clones and lacks some. Found here are a few hundred thousand clones, 90% of them singletons; the top ten hold 1%. The sequenced material came from peripheral blood. The receptors derive from a woman between 35 and 50 years old with COVID-19, enrolled during active disease.

The sample holds one count of this clone. The chain combines TRBV6-2 or TRBV6-3 with TRBJ2-7; no reliable D call. The germline V gene encodes CDR1 MNHEY and CDR2 SVGEGT. The CDR3 contains 12 residues. The V gene lost 4 bases and the J gene lost 3 bases, with 7 bases spanning the gap. The CDR3 loop reads CASSLQVYEQYF. CDR3 coding DNA: TGTGCCAGCAGTTTACAAGTCTACGAGCAGTACTTC.

The V gene is TRBV6-1, the J gene TRBJ1-5, with TRBD1 matching over 8 bases. CDR1 and CDR2 from the germline V gene are MNHNS and SASEGT. Unmatched junction bases numbered 7, after V lost 6 bases and J lost 6 bases. This CDR3 has 14 residues. Written as DNA, the CDR3 is TGTGCCAGCAGCACAGGACAGGGTAGTCAGCCCCAGCATTTT. It yields the protein CASSTGQGSQPQHF.

Worth noting for this clone: Other DNA sequences in the same sample also yield this CDR3. This rearrangement joins TRBV7-2 to TRBJ2-7; 7 bases match TRBD1. This CDR3 is built from 15 residues. Germline V gene lookup returns CDR1 SGHTA and CDR2 FQGNSA. The V gene end was trimmed by 1 base and the J gene end by 3 bases; junction bases not matched to a gene: 6. CDR3 nucleotides: TGTGCCAGCAGCTTAGAAGGACAGGCCTTCTACGAGCAGTACTTC. This translates into CASSLEGQAFYEQYF.

The chain has TRBV3-1 (or the pseudogene TRBV3-2) and TRBJ1-2; a possible D gene is TRBD1 (6 bases). The germline V and J ends were trimmed by 0 bases and 6 bases, with 11 bases remaining between them. Germline V gene lookup returns CDR1 LGHDT and CDR2 YNNKEL (reference sequence). This CDR3 has 14 residues. CDR3 in amino acids: CASSQEGRGHGYTF. In nucleotides, the CDR3 is TGTGCCAGCAGCCAAGAGGGCAGGGGTCATGGCTACACCTTC.

The genes are TRBV30 and TRBJ1-5, with D perhaps TRBD1 (5 bases). The CDR3 loop spans 14 amino acids. Trimming cost V 1 base and J 9 bases, with 16 bases left between them. In germline, CDR1 is GTSNPN, CDR2 SVGIG (reference sequence). The CDR3 region is CAWSGGRSPRPQHF. CDR3 sequence (DNA): TGTGCCTGGAGTGGGGGCAGAAGCCCGCGGCCCCAGCATTTT.

V usage is TRBV5-1 and J usage is TRBJ2-7; D possibly corresponds to TRBD2 (5 bases). Germline lookup yields CDR1 SGHRS and CDR2 YFSETQ. The V gene lost 0 bases and the J gene lost 2 bases, with 12 bases spanning the gap. The length of the CDR3 is 15 residues. CDR3 sequence: CASSLALGGTYEQYF. The CDR3 DNA follows: TGCGCCAGCAGCTTGGCCCTCGGAGGAACCTACGAGCAGTACTTC.

In its sample, this clone was seen a few times. This chain connects TRBV19 to TRBJ2-7, with 7 bases aligning to TRBD1. V lost 3 bases and J lost 2; bases outside the gene matches: 7. The CDR3 loop spans 15 amino acids. CDR1 and CDR2 (germline): LNHDA, SQIVND (reference sequence). The CDR3 is CASSIQRGQAYEQYF. In DNA form, the CDR3 reads TGTGCCAGTAGTATTCAAAGGGGGCAGGCCTACGAGCAGTACTTC.